This T cell receptor (beta chain) was observed in a study of identical twins' blood T cells. TCRdb re-called the 5' RACE reads through MiXCR, storing one row per CDR3 protein. The sample holds 350,000 to 400,000 distinct CDR3 sequences; over 25% are singletons and the top ten take about 6%. V trimming: 3 bases; J trimming: 6 bases; junction bases outside the gene matches: 8. CDR3 size: 14 residues. Germline loops: CDR1 SGHDT, CDR2 YYEEEE. Sample: PBMCs. The clonotype originates from a woman aged 18 to 49 in good health. This rearrangement joins TRBV5-6 to TRBJ2-7; TRBD1 agrees at 8 bases. CDR3 bases: TGTGCCAGCAGCTATAGACAGGGGAAGGGCGAGCAGTACTTC. Translating gives CASSYRQGKGEQYF.